Listed below are T cell receptor beta chains from one sample, sequenced in a study of cytomegalovirus exposure and HLA in healthy donors. The assay was immunoSEQ multiplex PCR, and TCRdb's table has in-frame clones only and misses some. This listing includes about 130,000 clones. The sample taken for sequencing was PBMCs. Receptor source: a young man in good health and CMV-seronegative. Each CDR3 is given with its conserved first and last residue. D genes are given only for firm matches.

J gene,D gene,V gene,CDR3 length,CDR3 protein,CDR3 DNA
TRBJ2-6,-,TRBV2,15,CASSHGTANGRDLTF,TGTGCCAGCAGTCACGGAACGGCGAACGGACGGGACCTGACTTTC
TRBJ1-1,-,TRBV5-1,13,CASSLRDLTEAFF,TGCGCCAGCAGCTTGCGGGATCTCACTGAAGCTTTCTTT
TRBJ1-5,-,TRBV6-4,13,CASSGGLHQPQHF,TGTGCCAGCAGTGGAGGTTTACATCAGCCCCAGCATTTT
TRBJ1-1,-,TRBV6-1,14,CASSQTTGVTEAFF,TGTGCCAGCAGTCAAACAACAGGTGTCACTGAAGCTTTCTTT
TRBJ2-1,TRBD2,TRBV4-3,19,CASSQVAPRASGAYNEQFF,TGCGCCAGCAGCCAAGTCGCCCCCAGGGCTAGCGGGGCCTACAATGAGCAGTTCTTC
TRBJ1-6,-,TRBV19,16,CASSITLGGRFAPLHF,TGTGCCAGTAGTATAACCCTGGGGGGGCGCTTTGCACCCCTCCACTTT
TRBJ1-1,TRBD1,TRBV28,16,CASSSPGQGLRTEAFF,TGTGCCAGCAGCTCCCCGGGACAGGGTCTGAGAACTGAAGCTTTCTTT
TRBJ1-4,TRBD1,TRBV7-6,15,CASSFTGTGNEKLFF,TGTGCCAGCAGCTTTACCGGGACAGGGAATGAAAAACTGTTTTTT
TRBJ1-2,-,TRBV2,13,CASSDQPPGGYTF,TGTGCCAGCAGTGATCAGCCTCCGGGGGGCTACACCTTC
TRBJ2-7,-,TRBV30,15,CAWSVWWDFSYEQYF,TGTGCCTGGAGTGTATGGTGGGACTTCTCCTACGAGCAGTACTTC
TRBJ2-7,-,TRBV5-4,14,CASSPEGSGYEQYF,TGTGCCAGCAGCCCGGAAGGTTCGGGCTACGAGCAGTACTTC
TRBJ1-1,-,TRBV11-3,12,CASSLREGEAFF,TGTGCCAGCAGCCTCCGGGAGGGTGAGGCTTTCTTT
TRBJ2-7,TRBD1,TRBV27,14,CASSFRDRYYEQYF,TGTGCCAGCAGTTTCCGGGACAGGTACTACGAGCAGTACTTC
TRBJ1-2,-,TRBV5-6,12,CASSLQQGGYTF,TGTGCCAGCAGCTTGCAACAGGGAGGCTACACCTTC
TRBJ1-1,-,TRBV2,12,CASGTTNTEAFF,TGTGCCAGCGGGACAACTAACACTGAAGCTTTCTTT
TRBJ2-2,-,TRBV30,18,CAWSVPLRWSPHTGELFF,TGTGCCTGGAGTGTACCTCTCAGGTGGTCTCCGCACACCGGGGAGCTGTTTTTT
TRBJ1-5,-,TRBV19,15,CASRFQGYSNQPQHF,TGTGCCAGTAGGTTTCAGGGCTATAGCAATCAGCCCCAGCATTTT
TRBJ1-2,-,TRBV6-5,13,CASSYSRGQGDTF,TGTGCCAGCAGTTACTCTAGGGGACAAGGCGACACCTTC
TRBJ2-7,TRBD2,TRBV30,20,CAWSVKVGGGLAGGTYEQYF,TGTGCCTGGAGTGTAAAAGTGGGTGGGGGGTTAGCGGGAGGGACCTACGAGCAGTACTTC
TRBJ2-5,-,TRBV7-9,11,CAAEGQETQYF,TGTGCCGCGGAAGGCCAAGAGACCCAGTACTTC
TRBJ2-7,TRBD2,TRBV6-5,15,CASSYSGEGTYEQYF,TGTGCCAGCAGTTACTCCGGGGAGGGGACCTACGAGCAGTACTTC
TRBJ2-7,TRBD1,TRBV7-9,14,CASSWGQGAYEQYF,TGTGCCAGCAGCTGGGGACAGGGGGCCTACGAGCAGTACTTC
TRBJ2-5,-,TRBV23-1,15,CASTLRVPTQETQYF,TGCGCCAGCACTCTCCGGGTCCCAACCCAAGAGACCCAGTACTTC
TRBJ2-7,TRBD2,TRBV2,16,CASSRGALAGSYEQYF,TGTGCCAGCAGTCGGGGGGCCCTAGCGGGCTCCTACGAGCAGTACTTC
TRBJ2-2,-,TRBV2,14,CASSAVSNTGELFF,TGTGCCAGCAGTGCAGTATCGAACACCGGGGAGCTGTTTTTT
TRBJ1-6,TRBD1,TRBV2,14,CASSGQGNFAPLHF,TGTGCCAGCAGCGGACAGGGGAATTTTGCACCCCTCCACTTT
TRBJ2-6,-,TRBV7-3,15,CASAFMRSGANVLTF,TGTGCCAGCGCATTCATGAGATCTGGGGCCAACGTCCTGACTTTC
TRBJ1-1,-,TRBV10-3,12,CATRGGNTEAFF,TGTGCCACACGGGGGGGGAACACTGAAGCTTTCTTT
TRBJ2-3,TRBD1,TRBV7-3,15,CASSRGQGAGDTQYF,TGTGCCAGCAGCCGCGGGCAGGGGGCAGGAGATACGCAGTATTTT
TRBJ2-5,-,TRBV10-2,14,CASSDRTAQETQYF,TGCGCCAGCAGTGACCGGACAGCCCAAGAGACCCAGTACTTC
TRBJ2-6,TRBD1,TRBV28,17,CASSLGQGAGGANVLTF,TGTGCCAGCAGTTTAGGGCAGGGGGCTGGTGGGGCCAACGTCCTGACTTTC
TRBJ2-7,-,TRBV19,15,CASSPRGLGNYEQYF,TGTGCCAGTAGTCCAAGGGGGTTAGGCAACTACGAGCAGTACTTC
TRBJ1-5,-,TRBV28,16,CASSSLDRFSNQPQHF,TGTGCCAGCAGTTCGTTGGACAGATTCAGCAATCAGCCCCAGCATTTT
TRBJ2-1,TRBD2,TRBV7-3,15,CASSLSSGSGNEQFF,TGTGCCAGCAGCTTATCTAGCGGGAGCGGCAATGAGCAGTTCTTC
TRBJ1-5,-,TRBV10-3,16,CAISDPLKGSNQPQHF,TGTGCCATCAGTGACCCCCTAAAGGGGAGCAATCAGCCCCAGCATTTT